The 29 T cell receptor beta chains in this list originate from one sample, sequenced in a study of cytomegalovirus exposure and HLA in healthy donors. Generated by immunoSEQ multiplex PCR, the TCRdb table keeps only in-frame clones and is missing some. The sample consists of some 48,000 clones, about 90% of them appearing once. Sequenced sample: PBMCs. The receptors were sampled from a woman aged 30 to 39 in good health and CMV-seronegative.

This chain joins TRBV19 and TRBJ2-1; 9 bases fit TRBD1. Germline CDR1 and CDR2: LNHDA and SQIVND (reference sequence). V lost 5 bases to trimming and J lost 0 bases; unmatched junction nucleotides: 11. This CDR3 contains 18 residues. This CDR3 reads CASSAGQGTSSSYNEQFF. CDR3 sequence (DNA): TGTGCCAGTAGTGCGGGACAGGGCACGTCAAGCTCCTACAATGAGCAGTTCTTC.

This chain uses TRBV11-2 with TRBJ2-7, with D perhaps matching TRBD2 (6 bases). Germline CDR1 and CDR2: SGHAT and FQNNGV. This CDR3 region has 16 residues. The ends were cut back, 5 bases at V and 3 bases at J, with 20 bases in the middle. The CDR3 nucleotides are TGTGCCAGCAGCATACCGGGGGACCGAAGAGGCTACGAGCAGTACTTC. It translates to CASSIPGDRRGYEQYF.

The gene calls are TRBV4-1 and TRBJ1-1; no firm D call. Germline values: CDR1 MGHRA, CDR2 YSYEKL. This CDR3 region has 17 residues. V lost 0 bases and J 6 bases, leaving 20 bases between the germline ends. DNA for the CDR3: TGCGCCAGCAGCCAAGATGTCGGGAAGGCCCTAACGGCTGAAGCTTTCTTT. Translating it yields CASSQDVGKALTAEAFF.

The chain couples TRBV27 to TRBJ2-3; TRBD2 matches at 9 bases. Germline CDR1 reads MNHEY; CDR2 reads SMNVEV (reference sequence). The CDR3 spans 14 residues. Trimming removed 6 bases from V and 8 bases from J; junction bases left unmatched: 9. CDR3 coding DNA: TGTGCCAGCAGGGGAGCGGGAGGTGGTGTTACGCAGTATTTT. Its translation is CASRGAGGGVTQYF.

The rearrangement joins TRBV29-1 to TRBJ2-7; 14 nucleotides line up with TRBD2. Trimming removed 6 bases from V and 3 bases from J; junction bases left unmatched: 13. Per the germline V gene, CDR1 is SQVTM and CDR2 is ANQGSEA. The CDR3 has 17 residues. Written as DNA, the CDR3 is TGCAGCGTCCAGGGACTAGCGGGAGTGGGTCGGATCTACGAGCAGTACTTC. Protein sequence: CSVQGLAGVGRIYEQYF.

The rearrangement joins TRBV5-1 to TRBJ2-1; the match to TRBD2 covers 11 bases. Germline V gives CDR1 SGHRS, CDR2 YFSETQ. The CDR3 length is 18 residues. V shed 4 bases, J shed 0 bases, and the junction held 9 bases outside the gene matches. The DNA for the CDR3 is TGCGCCAGCAGCCCGGGACTAGCGGAAAAGAGCTCCTACAATGAGCAGTTCTTC. It codes for CASSPGLAEKSSYNEQFF.

The V gene is TRBV9, the J gene TRBJ1-1; 10 nucleotides agree with TRBD1. The CDR3 runs to 15 residues. Trimming took 3 bases from V and 0 from J; bases not matched to a gene: 2. Germline CDR1 is SGDLS and CDR2 is YYNGEE. The CDR3 sequence: CASSGQGALNTEAFF. The CDR3 nucleotides read TGTGCCAGCAGCGGACAGGGGGCCTTGAACACTGAAGCTTTCTTT.

This clone came up once. The genes are TRBV5-1 and TRBJ2-7, with TRBD2 matching over 7 bases. J gave up 2 bases and V 4 bases, and 6 bases lay outside the gene matches. CDR1 and CDR2 (germline): SGHRS, YFSETQ. CDR3 length: 14 residues. Written as DNA, the CDR3 is TGCGCCAGCAGCAGAAGCGGGACGGCCTACGAGCAGTACTTC. This gives the protein CASSRSGTAYEQYF.

The V and J genes are TRBV9 and TRBJ2-7, with TRBD1 as a possible D gene (6 bases). Germline CDR1 is SGDLS and CDR2 is YYNGEE. The length of the CDR3 is 12 residues. The V and J ends lost 4 bases and 6 bases respectively, with 11 bases between them. DNA of the CDR3: TGTGCCAGCAGCACTACAGGGATCGAGCAGTACTTC. It codes for CASSTTGIEQYF.

CDR3 region: CASSPVTVALTDGEAFF. The CDR3 DNA follows: TGTGCCAGCTCACCGGTGACCGTAGCTTTGACAGACGGAGAAGCTTTCTTT. V is TRBV18 and J is TRBJ1-1; possibly TRBD1 for D (5 bases). CDR1 and CDR2 from the germline V gene are KGHSH and LQKENI. This CDR3 has 17 residues. The V gene lost 3 bases and the J gene lost 8 bases, with 25 bases spanning the gap.

This sequence joins TRBV5-1 and TRBJ2-7; D is unresolved. The V end was cut by 1 base, the J end by 3 bases, with 11 bases between. The CDR3 runs to 14 residues. Germline V lookup: CDR1 SGHRS, CDR2 YFSETQ. The chain's CDR3 is CASSLSSTGYEQYF. In DNA, the CDR3 is TGCGCCAGCAGCTTGTCGTCGACGGGCTACGAGCAGTACTTC. Full variable domain (rest looked up from reference TRBV5-1 and TRBJ2-7): KAGVTQTPRYLIKTRGQQVTLSCSPISGHRSVSWYQQTPGQGLQFLFEYFSETQRNKGNFPGRFSGRQFSNSRSEMNVSTLELGDSALYLCASSLSSTGYEQYFGPGTRLTVT.

The rearrangement uses TRBV27 and TRBJ2-7, with TRBD1 identical over 7 bases. CDR1 and CDR2 (germline): MNHEY, SMNVEV (reference sequence). With 6 bases clipped from V and 2 bases from J, the junction kept 7 bases outside the gene matches. This CDR3 comprises 14 residues. In DNA form, the CDR3 reads TGTGCCAGCAGAAGGGACAGCTCTGCCTACGAGCAGTACTTC. Residues: CASRRDSSAYEQYF.

This rearrangement joins TRBV9 to TRBJ2-3; 12 bases align to TRBD2. The V gene's germline CDR1 is SGDLS and CDR2 YYNGEE. V lost 4 bases, J lost 3 bases, and 3 bases stayed unmatched. The CDR3 covers 15 residues. CDR3 amino acids: CASSRGLAGTDTQYF. The DNA for the CDR3 is TGTGCCAGCAGCCGTGGACTAGCGGGAACAGATACGCAGTATTTT. Full variable domain (rest looked up from reference TRBV9 and TRBJ2-3): DSGVTQTPKHLITATGQRVTLRCSPRSGDLSVYWYQQSLDQGLQFLIQYYNGEERAKGNILERFSAQQFPDLHSELNLSSLELGDSALYFCASSRGLAGTDTQYFGPGTRLTVL.

The V call is TRBV5-1, the J call TRBJ2-7; possible D gene TRBD2, 6 bases. The germline V gene encodes CDR1 SGHRS and CDR2 YFSETQ. The V and J ends lost 4 bases and 7 bases respectively, with 18 bases between them. The CDR3 sequence is 14 residues long. CDR3 DNA: TGCGCCAGCAGCCTGCGGATGGCCGCGGGGGAGCAGTACTTC. It translates to CASSLRMAAGEQYF.

This rearrangement joins TRBV10-1 to TRBJ2-3; 12 bases are shared with TRBD2. The germline V gene has CDR1 WNHNN and CDR2 SYGVQD (reference sequence). V was pared by 5 bases and J by 0 bases, with 12 bases of the junction left unmatched. The CDR3 is 19 residues long. The CDR3 region is CASSPSGLAGGLSTDTQYF. The CDR3 DNA reads as TGCGCCAGCAGTCCATCCGGGCTAGCGGGAGGGCTTAGCACAGATACGCAGTATTTT.

DNA for the CDR3: TGTGCCAGCAGCGTAGAGTCTCGGGGAAACACCATATATTTT. Residues: CASSVESRGNTIYF. The chain joins TRBV9 to TRBJ1-3; unclear D gene. V dropped 0 bases and J dropped 4 bases, with 8 bases sitting between them. The CDR3 has 14 amino acids. In germline, CDR1 is SGDLS, CDR2 YYNGEE.

V and J are TRBV19 and TRBJ2-7; D is possibly TRBD2 (5 bases). The CDR3 is made up of 14 amino acids. Between the trimmed V and J ends, which lost 1 base and 0 bases, there was a span of 7 bases. The V gene's germline CDR1 is LNHDA and CDR2 SQIVND (reference sequence). CDR3: CASSIGGSSYEQYF. The CDR3 DNA is TGTGCCAGTAGTATAGGTGGGAGCTCCTACGAGCAGTACTTC.

The chain carries TRBV29-1 and TRBJ2-7; D is perhaps TRBD2 (5 bases). Germline V lookup: CDR1 SQVTM, CDR2 ANQGSEA. The V end was cut by 6 bases, the J end by 5 bases, with 20 bases between. This CDR3 has 14 amino acids. The CDR3 loop is CSVGDGVEGNEQYF. DNA of the CDR3: TGCAGCGTCGGGGATGGGGTCGAAGGCAACGAGCAGTACTTC.

The chain is built from TRBV5-1 and TRBJ2-1; the D is unclear. This CDR3 comprises 13 residues. Germline V gene data show CDR1 as SGHRS and CDR2 as YFSETQ. V was shortened by 2 bases and J by 5 bases, with 8 bases between the two germline ends. CDR3: CASSFRQNNEQFF. The CDR3 DNA reads as TGCGCCAGCAGCTTCCGACAAAACAATGAGCAGTTCTTC.

This rearrangement joins TRBV5-1 to TRBJ1-4; no clear D. This CDR3 has 15 amino acids. Germline assignment: CDR1 SGHRS and CDR2 YFSETQ. The V gene lost 4 bases and the J gene lost 0 bases, with 10 bases spanning the gap. The CDR3 protein is CASSLDGATNEKLFF. The CDR3 DNA reads TGCGCCAGCAGCCTGGACGGGGCAACTAATGAAAAACTGTTTTTT.

The chain couples TRBV27 to TRBJ1-1; D remains ambiguous. This CDR3 contains 13 residues. With 2 bases removed from V and 1 base from J, the gap between germline ends came to 5 bases. From germline, CDR1 is MNHEY and CDR2 SMNVEV (reference sequence). CDR3 protein: CASSLAWNTEAFF. CDR3 bases: TGTGCCAGCAGTTTAGCGTGGAACACTGAAGCTTTCTTT.

This clone was detected only once. V usage is TRBV5-1 and J usage is TRBJ2-3; tentatively, D is TRBD2 (5 bases). V lost 5 bases and J 0 bases, leaving 19 bases between the germline ends. This CDR3 region has 17 residues. Looked up from germline, CDR1 is SGHRS and CDR2 is YFSETQ. CDR3 nucleotide sequence: TGCGCCAGCAGGCCCGAGGGCTTGGGGTCTAGCACAGATACGCAGTATTTT. It yields the protein CASRPEGLGSSTDTQYF.

The V and J genes are TRBV27 and TRBJ2-1, with 10 nucleotides matching TRBD2. Trimming cost V 7 bases and J 2 bases; bases outside gene matches: 14. The CDR3 loop spans 18 amino acids. Germline V gene lookup returns CDR1 MNHEY and CDR2 SMNVEV (reference sequence). CDR3 residues: CASNYLGLAGDPYNEQFF. For the CDR3, the DNA is TGTGCCAGCAACTACCTCGGGCTAGCGGGAGACCCCTACAATGAGCAGTTCTTC.

V is TRBV5-1 and J is TRBJ2-7; the match to TRBD1 covers 7 bases. Losses at the gene ends were 0 bases for V and 7 bases for J; bases not matched to a gene: 16. The germline gives CDR1 SGHRS, CDR2 YFSETQ. The CDR3 length is 17 residues. As DNA, the CDR3 is TGCGCCAGCAGCTTGGCCTCAGGCGGCAAGGGGGCTAGAGAGCAGTACTTC. Encoded protein: CASSLASGGKGAREQYF.

This clone has only a few counts. The V call is TRBV28, the J call TRBJ2-1; D is undetermined. CDR1 and CDR2 from the germline V gene are MDHEN and SYDVKM. V lost 2 bases and J 6 bases, leaving 17 bases between the germline ends. This CDR3 is built from 16 residues. The DNA of the CDR3 is TGTGCCAGCAGTTTAACATCTGACTCGTTAGTCAATGAGCAGTTCTTC. This translates into CASSLTSDSLVNEQFF. Looking up the rest from reference TRBV28 and TRBJ2-1 gives the full variable domain: DVKVTQSSRYLVKRTGEKVFLECVQDMDHENMFWYRQDPGLGLRLIYFSYDVKMKEKGDIPEGYSVSREKKERFSLILESASTNQTSMYLCASSLTSDSLVNEQFFGPGTRLTVL.

The genes are TRBV11-2 and TRBJ2-3, with 8 bases matching TRBD2. Trimming at V came to 3 bases and at J to 0 bases, leaving 2 bases not matched to a gene. CDR3 size: 15 residues. Germline CDR1 SGHAT, CDR2 FQNNGV. CDR3 protein: CASSLSGSSTDTQYF. The CDR3, as DNA: TGTGCCAGCAGCTTGAGCGGGAGTAGCACAGATACGCAGTATTTT. Filled out from reference TRBV11-2 and TRBJ2-3, the complete variable domain reads EAGVAQSPRYKIIEKRQSVAFWCNPISGHATLYWYQQILGQGPKLLIQFQNNGVVDDSQLPKDRFSAERLKGVDSTLKIQPAKLEDSAVYLCASSLSGSSTDTQYFGPGTRLTVL.

The chain uses TRBV2 and TRBJ2-6; TRBD2 aligns across 8 bases. Germline V gene data show CDR1 as SNHLY and CDR2 as FYNNEI. The length of the CDR3 is 18 residues. V shed 6 bases and J 8 bases; nucleotides not matched to a gene: 18. The CDR3 DNA reads as TGTGCCAGCAGACCATCGACTAGCGCCACAGCTAGGACCAACGTCCTGACTTTC. Protein product: CASRPSTSATARTNVLTF.

The chain combines TRBV14 with TRBJ2-7, with D possibly matching TRBD2 (6 bases). CDR1 is SGHDN, CDR2 FVKESK, per germline. Trimming shortened V by 1 base and J by 6 bases, and 13 bases separated the two germline ends. This CDR3 comprises 14 residues. The CDR3 DNA reads as TGTGCCAGCAGCCAAGGTATTCGGAGGGTCGAGCAGTACTTC. This translates into CASSQGIRRVEQYF.

The V and J genes are TRBV6-1 and TRBJ2-2; TRBD1 is a possible D gene (5 bases). The ends were cut back, 1 base at V and 5 bases at J, with 17 bases in the middle. The CDR3 sequence is 17 residues long. Germline CDR1 MNHNS, CDR2 SASEGT. The CDR3 region is CASSEGWGIAPTGELFF. Here the CDR3 DNA reads TGTGCCAGCAGTGAAGGATGGGGCATCGCACCTACCGGGGAGCTGTTTTTT.